This entry features one T cell receptor (beta chain) sequence. RNA extraction was followed by reverse transcription into cDNA, which acted as the sequencing template. Repertoires were generated with immunoSEQ multiplex PCR, while TCRdb's copy carries only in-frame clones and drops some. The sample lists roughly 180,000 clones, 45% to 60% occurring once. The data originate from a study of CD8+ T cells in alopecia areata. Study in general: At a dose of 5 to 10 mg twice daily, oral tofacitinib was given to treated patients.

Germline V gene data show CDR1 as SGHTA and CDR2 as FQGNSA. V was clipped by 8 bases and J by 5 bases, with 13 bases between them. There are 13 residues in the CDR3. Indicated treatment: oral pan-JAK inhibitor, 5-10 mg twice daily. The source was CD8+ T cells sorted from blood, collected around week 54, from a patient treated with tofacitinib. The sequence was collected from a human donor with alopecia areata. The chain joins TRBV7-2 to TRBJ2-1; D is unclear. CDR3 sequence (DNA): TGTGCCAGCGGCCGCAGACCTAACAATGAGCAGTTCTTC. Translating gives CASGRRPNNEQFF.